Listed here are 20 T cell receptor beta chains from one sample, sequenced in a study of cytomegalovirus exposure and HLA in healthy donors (dated 2017 in TCRdb). The library was produced with the immunoSEQ multiplex PCR assay. For the multiplex PCR, a mixture combining 60 forward primers for TCR Vbeta segments and 13 reverse primers for TCR Jbeta segments was used. Sourced from immuneACCESS, this table was stored by TCRdb with only in-frame sequences that have V and J called. A share of the clones is absent; for the studies checked, an unresolved V gene accounts for under half, and the remainder has no known explanation. Recorded for this sample are 90,000 to 130,000 clones; 82% of them occurred a single time. Jointly, the top ten make up roughly 23% of the sample. The sample comprised PBMCs. These receptors all stem from a man aged 30 to 45 in good health and CMV-seropositive.

This chain uses TRBV9 with TRBJ2-2; 8 bases are shared with TRBD1. The CDR3 runs 16 residues. The junction had 11 bases not matched to a gene; V was cut back by 3 bases and J by 7 bases. In germline, CDR1 is SGDLS, CDR2 YYNGEE. CDR3 protein: CASSAVNQGAGGELFF. In nucleotides, the CDR3 is TGTGCCAGCAGCGCCGTTAACCAGGGGGCTGGCGGGGAGCTGTTTTTT.

Details on this clone: One end of the junction does not line up with germline, which may come from a read error. This chain links TRBV30 with TRBJ1-4, with D perhaps TRBD1 (5 bases). The germline gives CDR1 GTSNPN, CDR2 SVGIG (reference sequence). The CDR3 is 14 amino acids. The CDR3: CAGRLQGSNEKLFF. The CDR3 nucleotides are TGTGCCGGGAGACTGCAGGGATCGAATGAAAAACTGTTTTTT.

The chain uses TRBV5-4 and TRBJ1-6; 8 bases align to TRBD1. V gave up 0 bases and J gave up 6 bases; unmatched junction bases: 2. Germline V lookup: CDR1 SGHNT, CDR2 YYREEE (reference sequence). CDR3 length equals 15 residues. In nucleotides, the CDR3 is TGTGCCAGCAGCTTGGCAGGGGGCATTAATTCACCCCTCCACTTT. Translation: CASSLAGGINSPLHF.

This chain connects TRBV2 to TRBJ1-1; 9 bases map to TRBD1. The CDR3 spans 17 residues. V was pared by 6 bases and J by 4 bases, with 15 bases of the junction left unmatched. Germline CDR1 and CDR2: SNHLY and FYNNEI. For the CDR3, the DNA is TGTGCCAGCAGAGCGGACATCCGGGACAGGGTCGGCACTGAAGCTTTCTTT. Amino acids: CASRADIRDRVGTEAFF.

The chain links TRBV6-1 to TRBJ1-2; no definite D call. The ends were cut back, 2 bases at V and 6 bases at J, with 19 bases in the middle. Germline lookup yields CDR1 MNHNS and CDR2 SASEGT. CDR3 length equals 16 residues. The DNA for the CDR3 is TGTGCCAGCAGTGAAAGCGGGAGCGGATTCCCCGATGGCTACACCTTC. Translating it yields CASSESGSGFPDGYTF.

The genes are TRBV4-2 and TRBJ2-5, with TRBD2 identical over 7 bases. The CDR3 contains 15 residues. Trimming cost V 0 bases and J 7 bases; bases outside gene matches: 8. Germline values: CDR1 LGHNA, CDR2 YNFKEQ. The CDR3 loop reads CASSQDPGGALTQYF. In nucleotides, the CDR3 is TGTGCCAGCAGCCAAGATCCGGGGGGTGCTCTGACCCAGTACTTC.

Only one count was recorded for this clone. The rearrangement uses TRBV5-1 and TRBJ2-4, with TRBD2 matching over 10 bases. V shed 2 bases and J 9 bases; nucleotides not matched to a gene: 8. From germline, CDR1 is SGHRS and CDR2 YFSETQ. This CDR3 has 15 amino acids. DNA of the CDR3: TGCGCCAGCAGCTTAGGAGCGGGAGGGCCGAGCATTCAGTACTTC. Translating gives CASSLGAGGPSIQYF.

A few counts support this clone. The chain employs TRBV14 and TRBJ2-3; weak D call: TRBD2 (6 bases). V lost 0 bases to trimming and J lost 2 bases, with 18 bases between them. Per germline, CDR1 SGHDN and CDR2 FVKESK. The CDR3 runs to 18 residues. The CDR3 spells CASSQENVKRGLTDTQYF. CDR3 DNA sequence: TGTGCCAGCAGCCAAGAGAATGTGAAACGGGGACTCACAGATACGCAGTATTTT.

J is TRBJ1-6 and V is TRBV6-4, with D maybe TRBD1 (6 bases). Looked up from germline, CDR1 is MRHNA and CDR2 is SNTAGT. Trimming stripped 4 bases from V and 7 bases from J, with 11 bases between. The length of the CDR3 is 14 residues. The DNA of the CDR3 is TGTGCCAGCAGTGCAGGGCAGGGGAATTCACCCCTCCACTTT. It encodes CASSAGQGNSPLHF.

J is TRBJ2-1 and V is TRBV2, with 8 bases fitting TRBD2. Germline assignment: CDR1 SNHLY and CDR2 FYNNEI. With 4 bases clipped from V and 9 bases from J, the junction kept 8 bases outside the gene matches. CDR3 length: 14 amino acids. Here the CDR3 DNA reads TGTGCCAGCAGTGCACTAGCGGAATCGGGTGAGCAGTTCTTC. Translation: CASSALAESGEQFF.

In its sample, this clone was seen once. The V and J genes are TRBV29-1 and TRBJ2-1; no definite D call. The CDR3 sequence is 15 residues long. Germline V CDR1 and CDR2: SQVTM, ANQGSEA. V was shortened by 2 bases and J by 0 bases, with 11 bases between the two germline ends. In DNA form, the CDR3 reads TGCAGCGTTGAAAAGACGGCTAGCTCCTACAATGAGCAGTTCTTC. Its protein is CSVEKTASSYNEQFF.

The chain recombines TRBV27 with TRBJ2-7; 15 positions agree with TRBD2. The germline gives CDR1 MNHEY, CDR2 SMNVEV (reference sequence). Trimming removed 0 bases from V and 2 bases from J; junction bases left unmatched: 14. The CDR3 totals 21 residues. CDR3 protein: CASSLSLTPGLAGGITYEQYV. CDR3 sequence (DNA): TGTGCCAGCAGTTTATCCCTTACTCCGGGACTAGCGGGAGGAATCACCTACGAGCAGTACGTC.

This rearrangement joins TRBV5-1 to TRBJ2-5, with 9 bases fitting TRBD1. This CDR3 is built from 16 residues. The germline gives CDR1 SGHRS, CDR2 YFSETQ. The junction had 12 bases not matched to a gene; V was cut back by 4 bases and J by 5 bases. The CDR3 loop reads CASSTSTGGTYETQYF. The DNA of the CDR3 is TGCGCCAGCAGCACCAGTACAGGGGGCACTTATGAGACCCAGTACTTC.

The chain carries TRBV2 and TRBJ1-5; 8 bases fit TRBD1. After removal of 8 bases from V and 2 bases from J, the junction contained 5 bases not matched to a gene. This CDR3 region has 14 residues. CDR1 and CDR2 from the germline V gene are SNHLY and FYNNEI. CDR3 region: CASGDRFGNQPQHF. CDR3 sequence (DNA): TGTGCCAGCGGGGACAGGTTCGGCAATCAGCCCCAGCATTTT.

The chain employs TRBV5-1 and TRBJ2-7, with a tentative D call TRBD2 (6 bases). V shed 0 bases and J shed 2 bases, with 9 bases lying between them. The germline gives CDR1 SGHRS, CDR2 YFSETQ. CDR3 length equals 14 residues. CDR3 sequence (DNA): TGCGCCAGCAGCTTGGCTGGAGGGCCCTACGAGCAGTACGTC. The encoded protein is CASSLAGGPYEQYV.

This clone was found once. The rearrangement joins TRBV6-1 to TRBJ2-3, with 7 nucleotides matching TRBD1. The CDR3 length is 13 residues. V was pared by 6 bases and J by 5 bases, with 5 bases of the junction left unmatched. CDR1 is MNHNS and CDR2 is SASEGT in the germline V gene. The CDR3 region is CASRQGSVDTQYF. The CDR3 region has the DNA TGTGCCAGCAGACAGGGGTCAGTAGATACGCAGTATTTT.

This rearrangement joins TRBV2 to TRBJ2-3, with TRBD1 as a possible D gene (5 bases). CDR1 SNHLY and CDR2 FYNNEI come from the germline V gene. The germline V and J ends were trimmed by 7 bases and 0 bases, with 14 bases remaining between them. The length of the CDR3 is 15 residues. The CDR3 sequence is CASTYTGFSTDTQYF. The CDR3 bases are TGTGCCAGCACCTATACAGGATTTAGCACAGATACGCAGTATTTT. Full variable domain (rest looked up from reference TRBV2 and TRBJ2-3): EPEVTQTPSHQVTQMGQEVILRCVPISNHLYFYWYRQILGQKVEFLVSFYNNEISEKSEIFDDQFSVERPDGSNFTLKIRSTKLEDSAMYFCASTYTGFSTDTQYFGPGTRLTVL.

The chain links TRBV5-5 to TRBJ1-5, with no clear D. The V gene's germline CDR1 is SGHKS and CDR2 YYEKEE (reference sequence). V was trimmed by 0 bases and J by 6 bases, leaving 19 bases between them. CDR3 length: 17 amino acids. The DNA for the CDR3 is TGTGCCAGCAGCTTGGGTTTGGAGGCTAGTCGGGCTCAGCCCCAGCATTTT. This translates into CASSLGLEASRAQPQHF. The entire variable domain, with the rest obtained from reference TRBV5-5 and TRBJ1-5, is as follows: DAGVTQSPTHLIKTRGQQVTLRCSPISGHKSVSWYQQVLGQGPQFIFQYYEKEERGRGNFPDRFSARQFPNYSSELNVNALLLGDSALYLCASSLGLEASRAQPQHFGDGTRLSIL.

V gene TRBV5-4 combines with J gene TRBJ2-2; the match to TRBD1 covers 7 bases. CDR3 length: 13 amino acids. The trim removed 4 bases at V and 5 bases at J, leaving 2 bases unmatched. CDR1 is SGHNT and CDR2 is YYREEE in the germline V gene (reference sequence). The CDR3 nucleotides are TGTGCCAGCAGCCGGACAGGAACCGGGGAGCTGTTTTTT. Protein: CASSRTGTGELFF.

The V and J genes are TRBV19 and TRBJ2-2; D perhaps matches TRBD2 (5 bases). The CDR3 totals 14 residues. V was shortened by 0 bases and J by 7 bases, with 9 bases between the two germline ends. CDR1 and CDR2 from the germline V gene are LNHDA and SQIVND (reference sequence). In nucleotides, the CDR3 is TGTGCCAGTAGTATAGATCTCGAGGGCGGGGAGCTGTTTTTT. The encoded protein is CASSIDLEGGELFF. The full variable domain, rest sourced from reference TRBV19 and TRBJ2-2, is DGGITQSPKYLFRKEGQNVTLSCEQNLNHDAMYWYRQDPGQGLRLIYYSQIVNDFQKGDIAEGYSVSREKKESFPLTVTSAQKNPTAFYLCASSIDLEGGELFFGEGSRLTVL.